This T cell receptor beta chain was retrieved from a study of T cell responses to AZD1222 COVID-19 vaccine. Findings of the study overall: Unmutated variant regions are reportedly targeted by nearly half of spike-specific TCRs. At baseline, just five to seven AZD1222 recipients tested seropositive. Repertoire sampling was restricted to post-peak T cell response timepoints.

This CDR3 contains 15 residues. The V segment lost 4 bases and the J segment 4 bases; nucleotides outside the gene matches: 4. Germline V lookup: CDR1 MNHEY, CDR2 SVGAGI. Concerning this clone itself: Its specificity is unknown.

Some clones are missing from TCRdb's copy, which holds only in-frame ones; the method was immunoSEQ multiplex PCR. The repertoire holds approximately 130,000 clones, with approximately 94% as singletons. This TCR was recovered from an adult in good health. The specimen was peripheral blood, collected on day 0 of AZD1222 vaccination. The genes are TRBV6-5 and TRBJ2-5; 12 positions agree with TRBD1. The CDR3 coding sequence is TGTGCCAGCAGTTTTGGGACAGGGGGCAGAGAGACCCAGTACTTC. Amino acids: CASSFGTGGRETQYF.